Presented here are 20 T cell receptor beta chains from one specimen sequenced in a study of vaccination effects on CD4 cells after COVID-19. Sequencing was performed with immunoSEQ multiplex PCR; in TCRdb, only in-frame clones are kept and a portion is missing. There are tens of thousands of clones in the sample; 75% to 85% occur only once, and more than 1% lies in the top ten. Viral peptide pools were used in the ViraFEST assay to expand antigen-specific CD4+ T cells, and sequencing came afterward. Culturing for more than eight days preceded CD4+ T cell isolation. Vaccination of participants consisted of two doses of either the BNT162b2 or mRNA-1273 vaccine. Antigens for these TCRs are unknown. Sequenced here: CD4+ T cells from PBMCs cultured with HCoV-229E spike peptides, sampled after COVID-19 vaccination. The receptor source for this set is a human donor who received a COVID-19 vaccine.

The chain links TRBV6-6 to TRBJ1-2, with D possibly matching TRBD1 (6 bases). The V end lost 4 bases, the J end lost 4 bases, and 10 bases lay between the germline ends. Germline assignment: CDR1 MNHNY and CDR2 SVGAGI (reference sequence). The CDR3 sequence is 13 residues long. CDR3: CASSLTGLYGYTF. As DNA, the CDR3 is TGTGCCAGCAGTTTAACAGGGCTCTATGGCTACACCTTC.

The chain recombines TRBV19 with TRBJ1-2, with 7 bases matching TRBD1. CDR3 length: 15 residues. Per the germline V gene, CDR1 is LNHDA and CDR2 is SQIVND (reference sequence). Trimming removed 3 bases from V and 4 bases from J; junction bases left unmatched: 8. CDR3 amino acids: CASSIPIGTVYGYTF. The CDR3 DNA follows: TGTGCCAGTAGTATCCCGATCGGGACAGTCTATGGCTACACCTTC. The entire variable domain, with the rest obtained from reference TRBV19 and TRBJ1-2, is as follows: DGGITQSPKYLFRKEGQNVTLSCEQNLNHDAMYWYRQDPGQGLRLIYYSQIVNDFQKGDIAEGYSVSREKKESFPLTVTSAQKNPTAFYLCASSIPIGTVYGYTFGSGTRLTVV.

The chain joins TRBV30 to TRBJ1-2, with D maybe TRBD1 (6 bases). The CDR3 loop spans 13 amino acids. With 3 bases removed from V and 7 bases from J, the gap between germline ends came to 15 bases. Looked up from germline, CDR1 is GTSNPN and CDR2 is SVGIG (reference sequence). This CDR3 is CAWSKDSSIGYTF. CDR3 DNA sequence: TGTGCCTGGAGCAAGGACAGCTCTATTGGCTACACCTTC.

The chain links TRBV29-1 to TRBJ2-1; a possible D gene is TRBD2 (5 bases). The CDR3 covers 13 residues. The germline CDR1 and CDR2 sequences are SQVTM and ANQGSEA. Trimming pared 6 bases from V and 4 bases from J, leaving 13 bases between. CDR3 DNA: TGCAGCGTCGCCATAGCGACTTACAATGAGCAGTTCTTC. Protein sequence: CSVAIATYNEQFF.

The V gene is TRBV28, the J gene TRBJ1-1; weak D call: TRBD1 (5 bases). CDR1 is MDHEN, CDR2 SYDVKM, per germline. Between the trimmed V and J ends, which lost 1 base and 2 bases, there was a span of 8 bases. This CDR3 is 14 amino acids long. The CDR3 loop is CASSLSGGNTEAFF. The CDR3 DNA reads TGTGCCAGCAGTTTATCCGGGGGTAACACTGAAGCTTTCTTT.

This clone was detected a few times. The chain recombines TRBV6-2 or TRBV6-3 with TRBJ2-7; D is perhaps TRBD1 (6 bases). In germline, CDR1 is MNHEY, CDR2 SVGEGT. V shed 4 bases and J shed 1 base, with 14 bases lying between them. This CDR3 has 15 amino acids. The CDR3 reads CASSSISDRSYEQYV. The CDR3 DNA is TGTGCCAGCAGTTCTATTTCGGACAGATCCTACGAGCAGTACGTC.

This chain connects TRBV20-1 to TRBJ1-1; D ambiguous. V lost 3 bases and J lost 2, with 7 bases in between. This CDR3 is built from 12 residues. The germline CDR1 and CDR2 sequences are DFQATT and SNEGSKA (reference sequence). The CDR3: CSASTGNTEAFF. The CDR3 bases are TGCAGTGCTAGTACGGGAAACACTGAAGCTTTCTTT.

The V and J genes are TRBV7-2 and TRBJ2-7; 11 bases align to TRBD2. The CDR3 contains 16 residues. CDR1 and CDR2 from the germline V gene are SGHTA and FQGNSA. J gave up 2 bases and V 3 bases, and 6 bases lay outside the gene matches. The DNA of the CDR3 is TGTGCCAGCAGCTTCACCGGGACTAGCGGACCCTACGAGCAGTACGTC. Translation: CASSFTGTSGPYEQYV.

The gene calls are TRBV24-1 and TRBJ2-1; D uncertain. V lost 0 bases and J 5 bases, leaving 4 bases between the germline ends. The CDR3 consists of 13 residues. Germline CDR1 reads KGHDR; CDR2 reads SFDVKD. CDR3 DNA sequence: TGTGCCACCAGTGATTTGGGCAACAATGAGCAGTTCTTC. The encoded protein is CATSDLGNNEQFF.

This chain links TRBV5-1 with TRBJ2-1, with D tentatively TRBD2 (6 bases). CDR3 length equals 15 residues. Between the trimmed V and J ends, which lost 4 bases and 0 bases, there was a span of 11 bases. The V gene's germline CDR1 is SGHRS and CDR2 YFSETQ. The chain's CDR3 is CASSQYGSSYNEQFF. CDR3 nucleotide sequence: TGCGCCAGCAGCCAGTACGGGAGCTCCTACAATGAGCAGTTCTTC. Variable domain in full (rest from reference TRBV5-1 and TRBJ2-1): KAGVTQTPRYLIKTRGQQVTLSCSPISGHRSVSWYQQTPGQGLQFLFEYFSETQRNKGNFPGRFSGRQFSNSRSEMNVSTLELGDSALYLCASSQYGSSYNEQFFGPGTRLTVL.

The chain recombines TRBV27 with TRBJ1-4; perhaps TRBD1 as D (6 bases). In germline, CDR1 is MNHEY, CDR2 SMNVEV (reference sequence). V was trimmed by 1 base and J by 8 bases, leaving 17 bases between them. This CDR3 has 16 residues. The CDR3 coding sequence is TGTGCCAGCAGTTTATGGCCTGGGACCAGGGGAGAAAAACTGTTTTTT. This encodes CASSLWPGTRGEKLFF.

The rearrangement joins TRBV15 to TRBJ2-7; no reliable D call. CDR1 is LNHNV and CDR2 is YYDKDF in the germline V gene (reference sequence). Trimming shortened V by 1 base and J by 2 bases, and 6 bases separated the two germline ends. This CDR3 is built from 13 residues. CDR3 sequence: CATSRGVPYEQYV. The CDR3 nucleotides are TGTGCCACCAGCAGAGGGGTCCCCTACGAGCAGTACGTC.

This rearrangement joins TRBV18 to TRBJ2-7; possible D gene TRBD1, 6 bases. V was cut by 3 bases and J by 1 base, with 10 bases left in between. Germline V gives CDR1 KGHSH, CDR2 LQKENI. The CDR3 runs to 14 residues. CDR3 loop: CASSPGAQSYEQYV. The CDR3 DNA reads TGTGCCAGCTCACCGGGGGCTCAATCCTACGAGCAGTACGTC.

The chain uses TRBV6-6 and TRBJ1-1; the D is unclear. Per germline, CDR1 MNHNY and CDR2 SVGAGI (reference sequence). The CDR3 covers 13 residues. V lost 8 bases and J lost 0, with 10 bases in between. CDR3 coding DNA: TGTGCCAGCGTCGACATGATGAACACTGAAGCTTTCTTT. Protein sequence: CASVDMMNTEAFF.

The rearrangement uses TRBV6-5 and TRBJ2-1; TRBD2 aligns across 7 bases. This CDR3 has 14 amino acids. The germline V gene has CDR1 MNHEY and CDR2 SVGAGI. Germline trimming cut 9 bases from V and 1 base from J; bases unmatched to any gene: 6. The CDR3 is CASSRGVSYNEQFF. In nucleotides, the CDR3 is TGTGCCAGTTCCCGGGGGGTGTCCTACAATGAGCAGTTCTTC.

J is TRBJ2-7 and V is TRBV25-1, with 8 bases matching TRBD1. This CDR3 contains 16 residues. With 1 base clipped from V and 1 base from J, the junction kept 6 bases outside the gene matches. The germline V gene encodes CDR1 MGHDK and CDR2 SYGVNS. The DNA for the CDR3 is TGTGCCAGCAGTGAATGGGGCAGGGGGCGATCCTACGAGCAGTACGTC. The encoded protein is CASSEWGRGRSYEQYV.

The chain carries TRBV6-2 or TRBV6-3 and TRBJ2-5; 8 bases match TRBD2. Losses at the gene ends were 2 bases for V and 4 bases for J; bases not matched to a gene: 6. This CDR3 spans 15 amino acids. Germline V gene sequence: CDR1 MNHEY, CDR2 SVGEGT. DNA for the CDR3: TGTGCCAGCAGTTACCTCCGGGGGGGTGCAGAGACCCAGTACTTC. Its translation is CASSYLRGGAETQYF.

This clone was seen only once. The chain employs TRBV5-6 and TRBJ2-5; TRBD1 matches at 9 bases. The CDR3 is made up of 14 amino acids. V shed 4 bases and J 2 bases; nucleotides not matched to a gene: 3. Germline CDR1 and CDR2: SGHDT and YYEEEE. The CDR3 bases are TGTGCCAGCAGCCTGACAGGGGGGCAAGAGACCCAGTACTTC. Translating it yields CASSLTGGQETQYF.

This chain connects TRBV6-5 to TRBJ2-1, with D hard to call. The V and J ends lost 5 bases and 2 bases respectively, with 1 base between them. Germline V CDR1 and CDR2: MNHEY, SVGAGI. The length of the CDR3 is 11 residues. The CDR3 region is CASSTYNEQFF. CDR3 nucleotides: TGTGCCAGCAGTACCTACAATGAGCAGTTCTTC.

The J gene is TRBJ2-1, the V gene TRBV5-1; TRBD1 matches at 8 bases. Germline CDR1 SGHRS, CDR2 YFSETQ. The ends lost 0 bases at V and 4 bases at J; junction bases unmatched: 3. The CDR3 is 15 residues long. CDR3 nucleotides: TGCGCCAGCAGCTTGGAAGGACAGGGTTACAATGAGCAGTTCTTC. The encoded protein is CASSLEGQGYNEQFF.